A selection of T cell receptor beta chains follows, all from one sample in a study of T cell responses to AZD1222 COVID-19 vaccine. Only in-frame clones appear in the TCRdb table, and some are missing; sequencing was by immunoSEQ multiplex PCR. The sample shows some 96,000 clones, approximately 87% of them seen only once. Sequencing used peripheral blood, obtained on day 0 of MenACWY control vaccination. The receptors stem from an adult in good health. The CDR3 runs from the conserved cysteine through the conserved F or W. Each record gives: V gene, J gene, clone size, D gene, CDR3 protein, CDR3 DNA. The D gene is left open where the match is weak. Clone size is shown for a subset of rows, as once, few, many or a class of expanded clone.

TRBV4-1,TRBJ1-6,.,.,CASSQAWSYSPLHF,TGCGCCAGCAGCCAAGCTTGGTCGTATTCACCCCTCCACTTT
TRBV20-1,TRBJ2-2,.,.,CSASSGGEAGELFF,TGCAGTGCTAGTTCTGGCGGGGAGGCCGGGGAGCTGTTTTTT
TRBV28,TRBJ1-2,.,TRBD1,CASSQRKGARAYGYTF,TGTGCCAGCAGTCAAAGAAAGGGGGCGCGGGCCTATGGCTACACCTTC
TRBV18,TRBJ1-5,.,.,CASSPPGQSSNQPQHF,TGTGCCAGCTCACCCCCGGGACAAAGTAGCAATCAGCCCCAGCATTTT
TRBV23-1,TRBJ2-1,.,TRBD2,CASSPAGAVDEQFF,TGCGCCAGCAGTCCTGCGGGAGCAGTCGATGAGCAGTTCTTC
TRBV5-4,TRBJ1-1,.,.,CASSSPGQGNTEAFF,TGTGCCAGCAGCTCACCCGGGCAGGGGAACACTGAAGCTTTCTTT
TRBV7-3,TRBJ1-2,.,.,CASSPSRAGGYTF,TGTGCCAGCAGCCCATCTAGGGCGGGTGGCTACACCTTC
TRBV4-2,TRBJ2-3,.,.,CASSQEGARSTDTQYF,TGTGCCAGCAGCCAAGAGGGGGCGAGATCCACAGATACGCAGTATTTT
TRBV30,TRBJ2-1,.,.,CAWSGLYNEQFF,TGTGCCTGGAGTGGGCTGTACAATGAGCAGTTCTTC
TRBV7-2,TRBJ1-4,.,.,CASSLWASTNEKLFF,TGTGCCAGCAGCTTATGGGCCTCAACTAATGAAAAACTGTTTTTT
TRBV5-1,TRBJ2-1,.,TRBD2,CASSLVEGGPYNEQFF,TGCGCCAGCAGCTTGGTAGAGGGAGGGCCGTACAATGAGCAGTTCTTC
TRBV28,TRBJ2-1,.,TRBD1,CASTVTGYNEQFF,TGTGCCAGCACCGTGACAGGGTACAATGAGCAGTTCTTC
TRBV7-9,TRBJ1-1,.,TRBD1,CASSLDPGQGNTEAFF,TGTGCCAGCAGCTTAGACCCCGGACAGGGGAACACTGAAGCTTTCTTT
TRBV7-2,TRBJ2-7,.,TRBD2,CASSSMTSGRIYEQYF,TGTGCCAGCAGCTCGATGACTAGCGGGAGAATCTACGAGCAGTACTTC
TRBV28,TRBJ2-3,.,TRBD1,CASRIGQGTDTQYF,TGTGCCAGCAGGATCGGACAGGGCACAGATACGCAGTATTTT
TRBV5-4,TRBJ1-2,.,.,CASKGSSSDYGYTF,TGTGCCAGCAAGGGTTCCAGTTCCGACTATGGCTACACCTTC
TRBV7-2,TRBJ2-7,.,.,CASSLLGYEQYF,TGTGCCAGCAGCTTATTGGGCTACGAGCAGTACTTC
TRBV3-1/TRBV3-2,TRBJ1-1,.,.,CASSQGRNTEAFF,TGTGCCAGCAGCCAGGGACGGAACACTGAAGCTTTCTTT
TRBV7-9,TRBJ2-7,.,.,CASSLSGYEQYF,TGTGCCAGCAGCTTATCGGGTTACGAGCAGTACTTC
TRBV7-8,TRBJ2-3,.,TRBD2,CASSLAETSGTDTQYF,TGTGCCAGCAGCTTAGCCGAGACTAGCGGCACAGATACGCAGTATTTT
TRBV5-6,TRBJ2-7,few,.,CASSLVAGAEQYF,TGTGCCAGCAGCTTGGTAGCAGGGGCCGAGCAGTACTTC
TRBV7-9,TRBJ1-1,.,.,CASSRWAEAFF,TGTGCCAGCAGCCGGTGGGCTGAAGCTTTCTTT
TRBV9,TRBJ2-4,.,TRBD2,CASSPYGTSGLSNIQYF,TGTGCCAGCAGCCCGTATGGGACTAGCGGTTTGTCGAACATTCAGTACTTC
TRBV19,TRBJ1-5,.,.,CASTYGNQPQHF,TGTGCCAGTACATACGGAAATCAGCCCCAGCATTTT
TRBV28,TRBJ1-5,.,TRBD1,CASRVMDRGRNQPQHF,TGTGCCAGCAGGGTAATGGACAGGGGTCGCAATCAGCCCCAGCATTTT
TRBV2,TRBJ2-3,.,.,CASRRRGPGTDTQYF,TGTGCCAGCCGAAGGAGGGGGCCGGGCACAGATACGCAGTATTTT
TRBV10-3,TRBJ1-6,.,TRBD1,CAIGEDRGQNSPLHF,TGTGCCATCGGGGAGGACAGGGGGCAGAATTCACCCCTCCACTTT
TRBV28,TRBJ2-7,once,TRBD2,CASSFPPLGTRAYEQYF,TGTGCCAGCAGTTTCCCGCCTTTAGGGACTAGGGCCTACGAGCAGTACTTC
TRBV4-3,TRBJ1-1,.,.,CASSQTGNTEAFF,TGCGCCAGCAGCCAAACGGGGAACACTGAAGCTTTCTTT
TRBV5-5,TRBJ2-2,.,TRBD1,CASSQGAYTGELFF,TGTGCCAGCAGTCAGGGGGCTTACACCGGGGAGCTGTTTTTT
TRBV12-3/TRBV12-4,TRBJ1-3,.,.,CANSPSDGNTIYF,TGTGCCAACTCCCCGTCAGACGGAAACACCATATATTTT
TRBV5-1,TRBJ2-5,few,.,CASSLEETQYF,TGCGCCAGCAGCTTGGAAGAGACCCAGTACTTC
TRBV7-9,TRBJ2-7,.,.,CASSLYSSYEQYF,TGTGCCAGCAGCCTATATAGCTCCTACGAGCAGTACTTC
TRBV11-3,TRBJ2-3,.,.,CASSLGGNTDTQYF,TGTGCCAGCAGCTTAGGGGGGAACACAGATACGCAGTATTTT
TRBV28,TRBJ2-3,.,TRBD1,CATGPVGTGEPDTQYF,TGTGCCACCGGTCCGGTTGGGACAGGGGAGCCCGATACGCAGTATTTT
TRBV2,TRBJ2-2,.,.,CASSRRGELFF,TGTGCCAGCAGCCGACGGGGGGAGCTGTTTTTT
TRBV5-4,TRBJ2-1,few,TRBD1,CASSLEGARYNEQFF,TGTGCCAGCAGCTTGGAGGGGGCGCGCTACAATGAGCAGTTCTTC
TRBV7-2,TRBJ1-6,.,.,CASSLRGVSESPLHF,TGTGCCAGCAGCTTAAGGGGGGTGTCGGAATCACCCCTCCACTTT
TRBV6-2/TRBV6-3,TRBJ2-1,.,.,CASSSTGASYNEQFF,TGTGCCAGCAGTTCTACGGGAGCTTCCTACAATGAGCAGTTCTTC
TRBV4-3,TRBJ1-5,.,.,CASSQERDGNDNQPQHF,TGCGCCAGCAGCCAAGAGCGGGACGGGAATGACAATCAGCCCCAGCATTTT
TRBV18,TRBJ1-3,.,TRBD1,CASSPTGQGRNTIYF,TGTGCCAGCTCACCAACAGGACAGGGGAGGAACACCATATATTTT
TRBV30,TRBJ1-1,.,.,CAWSAQGGPIDPFF,TGTGCCTGGAGTGCGCAGGGTGGGCCGATCGATCCTTTCTTT
TRBV5-6,TRBJ2-7,.,.,CASSPLGRSYEQYF,TGTGCCAGCAGCCCCCTCGGACGGTCCTACGAGCAGTACTTC